The clone carrying this T cell receptor (beta chain) showed up many times. Its antigen is currently unknown. This sample is part of a study of T cells after yellow fever vaccination. CDR1 LGHDT and CDR2 YNNKEL come from the germline V gene (reference sequence). V was trimmed by 10 bases and J by 3 bases, leaving 29 bases between them. CDR3 size: 18 residues. TCRdb used MiXCR to reprocess the 5' RACE reads, holding one entry per CDR3 protein. Here the sample spans approximately 300,000 distinct CDR3 sequences, about 6.9% being singletons. Broader study findings: Few clonotypes appeared in both CD4 and CD8 compartments.

This TCR was sampled from a man between 18 and 35 years old who received the YFV17D yellow fever vaccine. Sequencing was performed on PBMCs, taken approximately 47 days after the first yellow fever vaccination. V is TRBV3-1 and J is TRBJ2-3, with D possibly TRBD1 on 5 matching bases. Here the CDR3 reads CATSGPIRRDIGTDTQYF. In nucleotides, the CDR3 is TGTGCCACCTCCGGGCCGATCCGCAGGGATATAGGAACAGATACGCAGTATTTT.